The present T cell receptor (beta chain) was sequenced within a study of T cell changes during pregnancy in multiple sclerosis. Germline V gene lookup returns CDR1 MDHEN and CDR2 SYDVKM. V lost 1 base to trimming and J lost 6 bases; unmatched junction nucleotides: 6. The CDR3 loop spans 15 amino acids. The repertoire was sequenced with immunoSEQ multiplex PCR; TCRdb's copy has only in-frame clones and lacks some. Of about 38,000 clones in the sample, 94% were seen once. This chain connects TRBV28 to TRBJ2-5; 9 bases map to TRBD2. The material sequenced was CD4+ T cells from peripheral blood mononuclear cells, taken in the second trimester of pregnancy. The TCR comes from a female donor with multiple sclerosis, enrolled in a pregnancy study. CDR3 amino acids: CASSLFRRGGKTQYF. The CDR3 DNA sequence: TGTGCCAGCAGTTTATTTCGGCGGGGGGGAAAGACCCAGTACTTC.